This is a list of T cell receptor beta chains from one sample in a study of multiple sclerosis patients with progressive multifocal leukoencephalopathy. The data were produced by immunoSEQ multiplex PCR, yet TCRdb's version contains in-frame clones alone and is incomplete. The sample holds 30,000 or so clones; roughly 90% are singletons and the top ten take about 5.7%. The material was PBMCs, obtained from a patient treated with natalizumab. These receptors were taken from a middle-aged woman with progressive multifocal leukoencephalopathy. CDR3s include the opening cysteine and the closing phenylalanine or tryptophan. Fields, in order: V gene, D gene, clone size, J gene, CDR3 DNA, CDR3 protein. D genes are given only for firm matches. Only part of the rows carry a size: once, few, many, or a class if the clone is expanded.

TRBV4-1	.	once	TRBJ2-3	TGCGCCAGCAGAAAATTCACAGGGATGGATACGCAGTATTTT	CASRKFTGMDTQYF
TRBV4-3	.	.	TRBJ1-2	TGCGCCAGCAGCCTCATACACCGTCTCCCAACGGGCTACACCTTC	CASSLIHRLPTGYTF
TRBV11-2	TRBD2	.	TRBJ2-7	TGTGCCAGCAACGAACCGGGACTAGAGGTCGAGCAGTACTTC	CASNEPGLEVEQYF
TRBV6-1	.	.	TRBJ1-6	TGTGCCAGCGTGGGCTCCTATAATTCACCCCTCCACTTT	CASVGSYNSPLHF
TRBV19	TRBD2	.	TRBJ2-5	TGTGCCAGTCGGGGGGGGGAGACCCAGTACTTC	CASRGGETQYF
TRBV5-1	.	.	TRBJ2-7	TGCGCCAGCAGCCAGGGACATTTTCTTTACGAGCAGTACTTC	CASSQGHFLYEQYF
TRBV6-1	.	few	TRBJ1-5	TGTGCCAGCAGAAGATCCGGGGAGTTGCCCCAGCATTTT	CASRRSGELPQHF
TRBV4-2	.	.	TRBJ1-2	TGTGCCAGCAGCCAAGACCCCAGAAAAGGCAGGTATGGCTACACCTTC	CASSQDPRKGRYGYTF
TRBV10-3	.	few	TRBJ1-2	TGTGCCATCAGTGAGAATGCAGAAGCTAACTATGGCTACACCTTC	CAISENAEANYGYTF
TRBV7-2	.	.	TRBJ2-3	TGTGCCAGCAGCCTTGGGGGTACGCAGTATTTT	CASSLGGTQYF
TRBV7-9	.	.	TRBJ1-1	TGTGCCAGCAGCGAGCAGGGACTGAACACTGAAGCTTTCTTT	CASSEQGLNTEAFF
TRBV6-6	.	.	TRBJ2-4	TGTGCCAGCGGGACCCAAAACATTCAGTACTTC	CASGTQNIQYF
TRBV7-9	.	once	TRBJ2-7	TGTGCCAGCAGCCCCTCTAGGGCGCAGTACTTC	CASSPSRAQYF
TRBV10-1	.	.	TRBJ2-3	TGCGCCAGCAGTGAAGGGAAAATCCTCACAGATACGCAGTATTTT	CASSEGKILTDTQYF
TRBV5-3	.	.	TRBJ2-1	TGTGCCAGTCCTTTCCCGGGTTATGAGCAGTTCTTC	CASPFPGYEQFF
TRBV7-8	TRBD1	.	TRBJ1-5	TGTGCCAGCAGCAGGGACAGGGGGGATCAGCCCCAGCATTTT	CASSRDRGDQPQHF
TRBV28	TRBD1	.	TRBJ2-7	TGTGCCAGCAGCCCGGGACAGGGAACCTACGAGCAGTACTTC	CASSPGQGTYEQYF
TRBV7-9	.	.	TRBJ2-5	TGTGCCAGCAGCACTGGGGAAACCCAGTACTTC	CASSTGETQYF
TRBV27	TRBD2	.	TRBJ2-5	TGTGCCAGCAGTTTATCGGGGACTATGGAGACCCAGTACTTC	CASSLSGTMETQYF
TRBV15	.	.	TRBJ2-5	TGTGCCACCAGCAGAGAATGGGGTGAGACCCAGTACTTC	CATSREWGETQYF
TRBV6-5	TRBD1	once	TRBJ1-1	TGTGCCAGCAGTTCTGCTCTGGGCAGGGGGTACACTGAAGCTTTCTTT	CASSSALGRGYTEAFF
TRBV7-9	TRBD2	.	TRBJ2-7	TGTGCCAGCAGCTTACTAGCGGGGGGGCAAGAGCAGTACTTC	CASSLLAGGQEQYF
TRBV5-1	.	.	TRBJ2-5	TGCGCCAGCAGCCGAAAGGGAGGAGGAGAGACCCAGTACTTC	CASSRKGGGETQYF
TRBV28	TRBD1	.	TRBJ1-1	TGTGCCAGCTGGACAGGGGGCGGCGTCACTGAAGCTTTCTTT	CASWTGGGVTEAFF
TRBV27	.	.	TRBJ2-2	TGTGCCAGCAGGCCTCTAGGTAACACCGGGGAGCTGTTTTTT	CASRPLGNTGELFF
TRBV12-5	.	.	TRBJ2-3	TGTGCTAGTGGGCCAAACGAAGCGTACTCCACAGATACGCAGTATTTT	CASGPNEAYSTDTQYF
TRBV6-5	TRBD2	.	TRBJ2-5	TGTGCCAGCAGCCTCGTGGGGGGGAAAGAGACCCAGTACTTC	CASSLVGGKETQYF
TRBV18	TRBD1	.	TRBJ2-3	TGTGCCAGCTCACCAGAAACAGGGGCAGATACGCAGTATTTT	CASSPETGADTQYF
TRBV28	.	.	TRBJ2-2	TGTGCCAGCACCACGGGGACCCCCATCCACGGGGAGCTGTTTTTT	CASTTGTPIHGELFF
TRBV4-1	.	.	TRBJ2-7	TGCGCCAGCAGCCATTTTACCTACGAGCAGTACTTC	CASSHFTYEQYF
TRBV2	TRBD2	.	TRBJ2-7	TGTGCCAGCAGGGCTCGGACGGGAGGTGGGTACGAGCAGTACTTC	CASRARTGGGYEQYF
TRBV19	.	few	TRBJ1-1	TGTGCCAGTAGTATAGATCGTCAGGGCGAAGCTTTCTTT	CASSIDRQGEAFF
TRBV8-2	.	.	TRBJ2-6	TGTGGCAACTGGCGTAAGATAACACAAAGTCGGGCCAACGTCCTGACTTTC	CGNWRKITQSRANVLTF
TRBV11-3	.	.	TRBJ1-1	TGTGTTAGGGCCGGACTGAACACTGAAGCTTTCTTT	CVRAGLNTEAFF
TRBV9	.	.	TRBJ2-5	TGTGCCAGCAGCCCCGGACCCGAAGAGACCCAGTACTTC	CASSPGPEETQYF
TRBV9	.	.	TRBJ2-1	TGTGCCTTGCCTATGTTTTCTTCATGTGAGCAGTTCTTC	CALPMFSSCEQFF
TRBV19	TRBD2	.	TRBJ2-2	TGTGCCAGTAGTATGCGGCTAGCGGGTGACGGTAGCACCGGGGAGCTGTTTTTT	CASSMRLAGDGSTGELFF
TRBV6-1	TRBD2	few	TRBJ2-7	TGTGCCAGCAGTGTTTCCGGGGGGAGCTCCTACGAGCAGTACTTC	CASSVSGGSSYEQYF
TRBV7-2	TRBD2	.	TRBJ2-5	TGTGCCAGCAGCCCCACTAGCGGGGGGGCCGGGGAGACCCAGTACTTC	CASSPTSGGAGETQYF
TRBV7-9	.	.	TRBJ1-1	TGTGCCAGCAGCTTATTCAGTCTGAACACTGAAGCTTTCTTT	CASSLFSLNTEAFF
TRBV7-2	.	.	TRBJ2-2	TGTGCCAGCAGCGTCGGGCCCAATTCCGGGGAGCTGTTTTTT	CASSVGPNSGELFF
TRBV2	.	once	TRBJ2-1	TGTGCCAGTTCCGGGCACAGCTCCTACAATGAGCAGTTCTTC	CASSGHSSYNEQFF
TRBV13	.	.	TRBJ2-2	TGTGCCAGCAGCTTAGGTTCCGGGGAGCTGTTTTTT	CASSLGSGELFF
TRBV6-6	.	few	TRBJ1-3	TGTGCCAGCAGTTACTCAGGTTCCGGCACCATATATTTT	CASSYSGSGTIYF
TRBV25-1	TRBD1	.	TRBJ2-7	TGTGCCAGCAGTGGGGACAGGGGCTACGAGCAGTACTTC	CASSGDRGYEQYF
TRBV5-8	.	.	TRBJ2-7	TGTGCCAGCAGCCCGTACCGGGACTTCCTGTCAAAGGGATACGAGCAGTACTTC	CASSPYRDFLSKGYEQYF
TRBV4-1	.	.	TRBJ1-3	TGCGCCAGCAGAGACAGCTCTGGAAACACCATATATTTT	CASRDSSGNTIYF
TRBV28	TRBD1	.	TRBJ1-5	TGTGCCAGCAGTACAGGGGGTCAGCCCCAGCATTTT	CASSTGGQPQHF
TRBV28	TRBD1	.	TRBJ1-2	TGTGCCAGCCAACCGGCGGGACAGGGAAAGGGTGGCTACACCTTC	CASQPAGQGKGGYTF
TRBV4-1	TRBD1	.	TRBJ1-1	TGCGCCAGCAGCCAAAGGACAGGCGGGAACACTGAAGCTTTCTTT	CASSQRTGGNTEAFF
TRBV18	.	.	TRBJ1-5	TGTGCCAGCTCACCAACAGCGCAGGGTCAGCCCCAGCATTTT	CASSPTAQGQPQHF
TRBV7-8	.	.	TRBJ2-7	TGTGCCAGCAGCTTAGAGGGGACCGGGACACCCTCCGAGCAGTACTTC	CASSLEGTGTPSEQYF
TRBV4-1	.	.	TRBJ2-3	TGCGCCAGCAGCCAAGATCTACAGGACACAGATACGCAGTATTTT	CASSQDLQDTDTQYF
TRBV9	TRBD1	once	TRBJ2-7	TGTGCCAGCAGCGTAGAAGGACAGGCGGAATACGAGCAGTACTTC	CASSVEGQAEYEQYF
TRBV11-3	.	.	TRBJ1-3	TGTGCCAGCAGCTTCAAGGGCACTGGAAACACCATATATTTT	CASSFKGTGNTIYF
TRBV5-6	.	.	TRBJ1-3	TGTGCCAGCAGCTTACGGGGAGGAAACACCATATATTTT	CASSLRGGNTIYF
TRBV11-3	TRBD1	.	TRBJ1-6	TGTGCCAGCAGCTTAGATAAGGGACAGGTTTGCGAAAATTCACCCCTCCACTTT	CASSLDKGQVCENSPLHF
TRBV6-4	.	once	TRBJ1-6	TGTGCCAGCAGGGGGGAAGGGCTTCCTAATTCACCCCTCCACTTT	CASRGEGLPNSPLHF
TRBV29-1	.	once	TRBJ2-1	TGCAGCGTTGAAGATGGGTACAATGAGCAGTTCTTC	CSVEDGYNEQFF